What follows are 27 T cell receptor beta chains derived from one specimen sequenced in a study of a mutant IDH1 vaccine in newly diagnosed glioma. Their cognate antigens are unknown. Libraries were prepared by immunoSEQ multiplex PCR; TCRdb keeps only in-frame clonotypes and omits some of them. The data hold 68,000 or so clones, with 84% observed a single time. Indicated time point: week 35, safety follow-up. A 20-mer mutant IDH1 peptide at 300 ug was injected subcutaneously with topical imiquimod. Sequenced here: PBMCs, sampled from a glioma patient whose treatment included an IDH1 peptide vaccine. The receptors were sampled from a young man with glioma.

The chain recombines TRBV7-8 with TRBJ1-5, with D unclear. Germline assignment: CDR1 SGHVS and CDR2 FQNEAQ. V lost 2 bases and J 3 bases, leaving 8 bases between the germline ends. This CDR3 comprises 14 residues. The CDR3 DNA is TGTGCCAGCAGCTTAATCACACCCAATCAGCCCCAGCATTTT. Translating it yields CASSLITPNQPQHF.

In this sample, this clone turned up once. V gene TRBV7-9 combines with J gene TRBJ1-1; D is ambiguous. The CDR3 is 17 amino acids. CDR1 and CDR2 from the germline V gene are SEHNR and FQNEAQ (reference sequence). With 3 bases removed from V and 1 base from J, the gap between germline ends came to 18 bases. In DNA form, the CDR3 reads TGTGCCAGCAGCTTCGGTGGATGGTGGCAGCCGAACACTGAAGCTTTCTTT. Its translation is CASSFGGWWQPNTEAFF.

For the CDR3, the DNA is TGTGCCAGCAGTCCGAGGGGGTTTGTTGAAAAACTGTTTTTT. Translated, it gives CASSPRGFVEKLFF. This rearrangement joins TRBV28 to TRBJ1-4; D perhaps matches TRBD1 (6 bases). Germline loops: CDR1 MDHEN, CDR2 SYDVKM. V lost 5 bases, J lost 7 bases, and 14 bases lay in between. This CDR3 is built from 14 residues. Using reference TRBV28 and TRBJ1-4 for the parts outside the CDR3, the full variable domain is DVKVTQSSRYLVKRTGEKVFLECVQDMDHENMFWYRQDPGLGLRLIYFSYDVKMKEKGDIPEGYSVSREKKERFSLILESASTNQTSMYLCASSPRGFVEKLFFGSGTQLSVL.

This chain connects TRBV10-3 to TRBJ2-1; 10 nucleotides align to TRBD2. The CDR3 loop spans 14 amino acids. Trimming took 5 bases from V and 6 from J; bases not matched to a gene: 4. Germline V gene sequence: CDR1 ENHRY, CDR2 SYGVKD. CDR3 nucleotide sequence: TGTGCCATCAGTTCGAGCGGGGGGGTCAATGAGCAGTTCTTC. This gives the protein CAISSSGGVNEQFF.

The V gene is TRBV2, the J gene TRBJ2-1; 8 positions match TRBD2. There are 15 residues in the CDR3. The J segment lost 0 bases and the V segment lost 3 bases, leaving 1 base of the junction unmatched. From germline, CDR1 is SNHLY and CDR2 FYNNEI. CDR3 region: CASSEAGGSYNEQFF. The CDR3 nucleotides read TGTGCCAGCAGTGAGGCGGGGGGCTCCTACAATGAGCAGTTCTTC.

J is TRBJ1-5 and V is TRBV14; D remains unclear. V lost 0 bases and J lost 7, with 7 bases in between. Germline values: CDR1 SGHDN, CDR2 FVKESK. The CDR3 contains 13 residues. The CDR3 reads CASSQDLGQPQHF. As DNA, the CDR3 is TGTGCCAGCAGCCAAGATCTGGGACAGCCCCAGCATTTT.

This sequence joins TRBV6-6 and TRBJ2-7, with D possibly being TRBD2 (6 bases). This CDR3 has 16 amino acids. V was clipped by 4 bases and J by 0 bases, with 16 bases between them. Germline V CDR1 and CDR2: MNHNY, SVGAGI (reference sequence). CDR3 protein: CASSLIRDSYSYEQYF. The CDR3 coding sequence is TGTGCCAGCAGTTTAATTCGGGACTCCTACTCCTACGAGCAGTACTTC.

For this clone: Additional DNA sequences in this sample encode the identical CDR3. V and J are TRBV4-3 and TRBJ2-7; the D gene could be TRBD1 or TRBD2 (5 bases each). CDR1 and CDR2 (germline): LGHNA, YSLEER. The CDR3 length is 14 residues. Trimming pared 0 bases from V and 2 bases from J, leaving 8 bases between. DNA of the CDR3: TGCGCCAGCAGCCAAGAGCCGGGACCCTACGAGCAGTACTTC. Its protein is CASSQEPGPYEQYF.

This rearrangement joins TRBV9 to TRBJ1-1; TRBD1 might be the D (5 bases). The CDR3 spans 16 residues. V was cut by 0 bases and J by 1 base, with 13 bases left in between. Germline V lookup: CDR1 SGDLS, CDR2 YYNGEE. The CDR3 bases are TGTGCCAGCAGCGTAGTTGTCGGGGGTGGGAACACTGAAGCTTTCTTT. Translated: CASSVVVGGGNTEAFF.

The chain employs TRBV2 and TRBJ2-1; 8 bases are shared with TRBD1. V shed 4 bases and J 5 bases; nucleotides not matched to a gene: 1. Germline V CDR1 and CDR2: SNHLY, FYNNEI. The CDR3 contains 13 residues. The CDR3 loop is CASSGQGHNEQFF. As DNA, the CDR3 is TGTGCCAGCAGTGGACAGGGGCACAATGAGCAGTTCTTC.

The rearrangement joins TRBV5-1 to TRBJ2-7; D may be TRBD2 (5 bases). Looked up from germline, CDR1 is SGHRS and CDR2 is YFSETQ. The CDR3 has 15 amino acids. V lost 4 bases and J lost 4, with 18 bases in between. The CDR3 sequence: CASSRGDSGRYEQYF. In nucleotides, the CDR3 is TGCGCCAGCAGCCGGGGAGACTCGGGCAGGTACGAGCAGTACTTC.

This clone was counted a single time. V usage is TRBV28 and J usage is TRBJ2-7; possible D gene TRBD1, 6 bases. From germline, CDR1 is MDHEN and CDR2 SYDVKM. V lost 5 bases to trimming and J lost 6 bases, with 14 bases between them. The CDR3 length is 13 residues. The CDR3 region has the DNA TGTGCCAGCAGTCCCAGGGGCGTGGGCGAGCAGTACTTC. This sequence encodes CASSPRGVGEQYF. Combining the CDR3 with reference TRBV28 and TRBJ2-7 gives the whole variable domain DVKVTQSSRYLVKRTGEKVFLECVQDMDHENMFWYRQDPGLGLRLIYFSYDVKMKEKGDIPEGYSVSREKKERFSLILESASTNQTSMYLCASSPRGVGEQYFGPGTRLTVT.

The V call is TRBV4-2, the J call TRBJ1-4; D gene unclear. CDR3 length equals 15 residues. Germline CDR1 LGHNA, CDR2 YNFKEQ. Trimming cost V 0 bases and J 7 bases, with 12 bases left between them. This CDR3 reads CASSQDIPSTEKLFF. Here the CDR3 DNA reads TGTGCCAGCAGCCAAGATATTCCCTCGACTGAAAAACTGTTTTTT.

This clone was picked up a small number of times. The chain has TRBV7-2 and TRBJ1-2; no clear D. CDR1 is SGHTA, CDR2 FQGNSA, per germline. The CDR3 runs 15 residues. Trimming took off 1 base at V and 3 bases at J, with 12 bases between the two ends. The CDR3 loop reads CASSLEVHSDYGYTF. CDR3 nucleotide sequence: TGTGCCAGCAGCTTAGAGGTCCACAGCGACTATGGCTACACCTTC.

V is TRBV4-2 and J is TRBJ1-1, with D unresolved. The V end lost 0 bases, the J end lost 5 bases, and 7 bases lay between the germline ends. Per germline, CDR1 LGHNA and CDR2 YNFKEQ. CDR3 size: 13 residues. CDR3 residues: CASSQDRRTEAFF. The CDR3 DNA sequence: TGTGCCAGCAGCCAAGATAGACGGACTGAAGCTTTCTTT.

This clone was seen just once. V gene TRBV6-5 combines with J gene TRBJ2-1; the D gene is possibly TRBD2 (6 bases). From germline, CDR1 is MNHEY and CDR2 SVGAGI. The CDR3 consists of 14 residues. Trimming removed 0 bases at V and 11 bases at J, with 14 bases between. The CDR3 loop is CASSYSSAGRKQFF. The CDR3 DNA sequence: TGTGCCAGCAGTTACTCGTCGGCAGGGAGGAAGCAGTTCTTC.

The genes are TRBV9 and TRBJ2-6; D is undetermined. The ends were cut back, 4 bases at V and 1 base at J, with 12 bases in the middle. There are 16 residues in the CDR3. Germline CDR1 is SGDLS and CDR2 is YYNGEE. CDR3 sequence reads: CASSPLFGSGANVLTF. CDR3 DNA sequence: TGTGCCAGCAGCCCACTCTTTGGTTCTGGGGCCAACGTCCTGACTTTC.

The CDR3 DNA follows: TGCGCCAGCACCGAGACTAGCGGGAGCCAAGGAGAGCAGTACTTC. It is translated as CASTETSGSQGEQYF. The genes are TRBV5-1 and TRBJ2-7, with 12 positions matching TRBD2. V lost 6 bases, J lost 7 bases, and 11 bases stayed unmatched. The CDR3 is made up of 15 amino acids. In germline, CDR1 is SGHRS, CDR2 YFSETQ. The full variable domain, with the rest looked up from reference TRBV5-1 and TRBJ2-7, is KAGVTQTPRYLIKTRGQQVTLSCSPISGHRSVSWYQQTPGQGLQFLFEYFSETQRNKGNFPGRFSGRQFSNSRSEMNVSTLELGDSALYLCASTETSGSQGEQYFGPGTRLTVT.

DNA of the CDR3: TGTGCCAGCTCACCACAGCCAGGCTCTGGAAACACCATATATTTT. This encodes CASSPQPGSGNTIYF. The genes are TRBV18 and TRBJ1-3; no reliable D call. In germline, CDR1 is KGHSH, CDR2 LQKENI. V was cut by 1 base and J by 0 bases, with 7 bases left in between. There are 15 residues in the CDR3.

The V call is TRBV13, the J call TRBJ2-7, with 8 positions matching TRBD1. V shed 4 bases, J shed 4 bases, and the junction held 9 bases outside the gene matches. Germline CDR1 PRHDT, CDR2 FYEKMQ (reference sequence). The CDR3 has 15 residues. CDR3 residues: CASSSSGQGGYEQYF. The CDR3 bases are TGTGCCAGCAGCTCAAGCGGACAGGGAGGTTACGAGCAGTACTTC.

This clone was observed a few times. The chain carries TRBV29-1 and TRBJ1-5, with unresolved D. Germline V CDR1 and CDR2: SQVTM, ANQGSEA. The CDR3 covers 12 residues. The V gene lost 4 bases and the J gene lost 4 bases, with 8 bases spanning the gap. The CDR3 spells CSVAEGNQPQHF. The CDR3 DNA reads TGCAGCGTTGCCGAGGGTAATCAGCCCCAGCATTTT.

Within the sample, this clone is medium-sized. CDR3 amino acids: CASSIGGGQGFYEQYF. In nucleotides, the CDR3 is TGTGCCAGTAGTATCGGCGGCGGGCAGGGGTTTTACGAGCAGTACTTC. The chain is built from TRBV19 and TRBJ2-7; D is possibly TRBD1 (6 bases). The CDR3 loop spans 16 amino acids. V lost 3 bases to trimming and J lost 4 bases, with 19 bases between them. Germline V lookup: CDR1 LNHDA, CDR2 SQIVND (reference sequence).

The chain couples TRBV29-1 to TRBJ2-2; 8 nucleotides line up with TRBD1. There are 13 residues in the CDR3. From germline, CDR1 is SQVTM and CDR2 ANQGSEA. The V and J ends lost 7 bases and 7 bases, in that order; junction bases with no gene match: 8. The CDR3, as DNA: TGCAGCGCAGACAGGGGCGTTGGCGGGGAGCTGTTTTTT. As protein: CSADRGVGGELFF.

The rearrangement uses TRBV5-5 and TRBJ1-5; D is unclear. This CDR3 spans 14 amino acids. V was clipped by 2 bases and J by 4 bases, with 10 bases between them. Germline CDR1 SGHKS, CDR2 YYEKEE (reference sequence). In DNA, the CDR3 is TGTGCCAGCAGCTTTAGACAAGCTAATCAGCCCCAGCATTTT. It is translated as CASSFRQANQPQHF.

The chain is built from TRBV7-8 and TRBJ2-3; D is perhaps TRBD2 (5 bases). V was shortened by 3 bases and J by 10 bases, with 11 bases between the two germline ends. Per the germline V gene, CDR1 is SGHVS and CDR2 is FQNEAQ. CDR3 length: 12 amino acids. CDR3 nucleotide sequence: TGTGCCAGCAGCTTCGGGGTCCCCTCGCAGTATTTT. Its protein product is CASSFGVPSQYF.

The rearrangement uses TRBV7-2 and TRBJ1-1, with D unresolved. The CDR3 has 11 residues. Germline V CDR1 and CDR2: SGHTA, FQGNSA. The V and J ends lost 2 bases and 6 bases respectively, with 4 bases between them. The CDR3 loop reads CASSLSAEAFF. For the CDR3, the DNA is TGTGCCAGCAGCTTATCGGCTGAAGCTTTCTTT.

The sample holds one count of this clone. The chain employs TRBV9 and TRBJ2-3; the match to TRBD2 covers 9 bases. V was pared by 4 bases and J by 4 bases, with 16 bases of the junction left unmatched. This CDR3 region has 18 residues. Germline-derived CDR1 and CDR2 are SGDLS and YYNGEE. The CDR3 sequence is CASSIRSLSGRGADTQYF. CDR3 DNA: TGTGCCAGCAGCATCCGCTCCCTTAGCGGGAGAGGGGCAGATACGCAGTATTTT.